The T cell receptor (beta chain) under discussion was sequenced for a study of regulatory T cells in long-lasting Graves disease. Time point described: persistent/refractory GD, antithyroid drugs over 5 years with positive TRAb. TCR sequences were obtained from RNA taken from PBMCs. With EDTA tubes as the receptacles, about 9.2 milliliters of peripheral blood were drawn. Arm-PCR with iRepertoire HTBI primers amplified the CDR3 regions for these TCR beta libraries. One entry per CDR3 protein, called by TCRdb with MiXCR from the multiplex PCR reads. In the table there are 400,000 or so distinct CDR3 sequences, less than 25% of which are singletons. Germline CDR1 LNHDA, CDR2 SQIVND (reference sequence). With 3 bases clipped from V and 4 bases from J, the junction kept 0 bases outside the gene matches. The CDR3 runs 14 residues. Findings and caveats of the study: What was studied was peripheral blood only, and not thyroid tissue. The study found TRBV28, TRBJ1-2 and TRBJ2-5 favored in persistent disease. Whereas nearly 1,000 public clonotypes were shared by new patients, persistent patients shared more, at over 2,500.

As for this clonotype: Antigen unknown.

J is TRBJ1-2 and V is TRBV19, with 12 positions matching TRBD1. Sequenced material: peripheral blood mononuclear cells (PBMCs), taken when the disease was refractory, from a patient treated with antithyroid drugs. This TCR was recovered from a female donor with Graves disease. The CDR3 bases are TGTGCCAGTAGTATGGGACAGGGGGCCTATGGCTACACCTTC. This encodes CASSMGQGAYGYTF. The complete variable domain, with remaining parts taken from reference TRBV19 and TRBJ1-2, reads DGGITQSPKYLFRKEGQNVTLSCEQNLNHDAMYWYRQDPGQGLRLIYYSQIVNDFQKGDIAEGYSVSREKKESFPLTVTSAQKNPTAFYLCASSMGQGAYGYTFGSGTRLTVV.